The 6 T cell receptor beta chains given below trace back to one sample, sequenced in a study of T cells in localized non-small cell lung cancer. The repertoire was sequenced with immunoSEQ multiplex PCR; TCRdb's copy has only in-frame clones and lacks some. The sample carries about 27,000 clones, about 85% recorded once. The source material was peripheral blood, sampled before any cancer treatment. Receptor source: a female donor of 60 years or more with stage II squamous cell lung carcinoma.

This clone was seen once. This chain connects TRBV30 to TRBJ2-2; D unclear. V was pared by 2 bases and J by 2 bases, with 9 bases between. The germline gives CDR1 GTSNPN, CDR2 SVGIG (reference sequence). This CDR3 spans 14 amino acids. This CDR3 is CAWSRTRNTGELFF. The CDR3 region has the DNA TGTGCCTGGAGTCGGACCCGAAACACCGGGGAGCTGTTTTTT.

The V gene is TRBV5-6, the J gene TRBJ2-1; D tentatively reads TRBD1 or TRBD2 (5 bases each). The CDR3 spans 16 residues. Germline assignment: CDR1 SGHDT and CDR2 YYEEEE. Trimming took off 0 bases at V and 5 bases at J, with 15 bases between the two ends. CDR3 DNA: TGTGCCAGCAGCTTGGCCGGAGCAGGGACCCACAATGAGCAGTTCTTC. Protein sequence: CASSLAGAGTHNEQFF. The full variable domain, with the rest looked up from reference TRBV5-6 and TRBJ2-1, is DAGVTQSPTHLIKTRGQQVTLRCSPKSGHDTVSWYQQALGQGPQFIFQYYEEEERQRGNFPDRFSGHQFPNYSSELNVNALLLGDSALYLCASSLAGAGTHNEQFFGPGTRLTVL.

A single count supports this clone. CDR3 DNA sequence: TGTGCCAGCAGTCAGGGGGCTAAAGCTTTCTTT. It codes for CASSQGAKAFF. V usage is TRBV6-1 and J usage is TRBJ1-1; 8 nucleotides align to TRBD1. Germline CDR1 is MNHNS and CDR2 is SASEGT. J gave up 9 bases and V 5 bases, and 2 bases lay outside the gene matches. The CDR3 consists of 11 residues.

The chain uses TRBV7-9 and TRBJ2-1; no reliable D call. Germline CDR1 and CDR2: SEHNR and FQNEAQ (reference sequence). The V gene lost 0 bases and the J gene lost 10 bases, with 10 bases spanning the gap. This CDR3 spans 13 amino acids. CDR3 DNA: TGTGCCAGCAGCTTAGCCAGCCAAGAGGAGCAGTTCTTC. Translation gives CASSLASQEEQFF.

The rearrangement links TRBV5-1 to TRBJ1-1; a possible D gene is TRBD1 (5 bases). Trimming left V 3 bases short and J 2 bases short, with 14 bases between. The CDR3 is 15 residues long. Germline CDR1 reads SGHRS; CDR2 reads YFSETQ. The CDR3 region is CASSYRGADNTEAFF. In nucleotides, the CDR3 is TGCGCCAGCAGCTACAGAGGGGCCGATAACACTGAAGCTTTCTTT.

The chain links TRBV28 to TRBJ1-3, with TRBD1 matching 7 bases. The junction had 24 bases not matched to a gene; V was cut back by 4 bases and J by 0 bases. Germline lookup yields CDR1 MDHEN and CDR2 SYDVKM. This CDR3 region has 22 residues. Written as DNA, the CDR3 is TGTGCCAGCAGTTCCCCAGTCTCGGCAGGGGGTATTTACATCCCCTCTGGAAACACCATATATTTT. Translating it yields CASSSPVSAGGIYIPSGNTIYF.